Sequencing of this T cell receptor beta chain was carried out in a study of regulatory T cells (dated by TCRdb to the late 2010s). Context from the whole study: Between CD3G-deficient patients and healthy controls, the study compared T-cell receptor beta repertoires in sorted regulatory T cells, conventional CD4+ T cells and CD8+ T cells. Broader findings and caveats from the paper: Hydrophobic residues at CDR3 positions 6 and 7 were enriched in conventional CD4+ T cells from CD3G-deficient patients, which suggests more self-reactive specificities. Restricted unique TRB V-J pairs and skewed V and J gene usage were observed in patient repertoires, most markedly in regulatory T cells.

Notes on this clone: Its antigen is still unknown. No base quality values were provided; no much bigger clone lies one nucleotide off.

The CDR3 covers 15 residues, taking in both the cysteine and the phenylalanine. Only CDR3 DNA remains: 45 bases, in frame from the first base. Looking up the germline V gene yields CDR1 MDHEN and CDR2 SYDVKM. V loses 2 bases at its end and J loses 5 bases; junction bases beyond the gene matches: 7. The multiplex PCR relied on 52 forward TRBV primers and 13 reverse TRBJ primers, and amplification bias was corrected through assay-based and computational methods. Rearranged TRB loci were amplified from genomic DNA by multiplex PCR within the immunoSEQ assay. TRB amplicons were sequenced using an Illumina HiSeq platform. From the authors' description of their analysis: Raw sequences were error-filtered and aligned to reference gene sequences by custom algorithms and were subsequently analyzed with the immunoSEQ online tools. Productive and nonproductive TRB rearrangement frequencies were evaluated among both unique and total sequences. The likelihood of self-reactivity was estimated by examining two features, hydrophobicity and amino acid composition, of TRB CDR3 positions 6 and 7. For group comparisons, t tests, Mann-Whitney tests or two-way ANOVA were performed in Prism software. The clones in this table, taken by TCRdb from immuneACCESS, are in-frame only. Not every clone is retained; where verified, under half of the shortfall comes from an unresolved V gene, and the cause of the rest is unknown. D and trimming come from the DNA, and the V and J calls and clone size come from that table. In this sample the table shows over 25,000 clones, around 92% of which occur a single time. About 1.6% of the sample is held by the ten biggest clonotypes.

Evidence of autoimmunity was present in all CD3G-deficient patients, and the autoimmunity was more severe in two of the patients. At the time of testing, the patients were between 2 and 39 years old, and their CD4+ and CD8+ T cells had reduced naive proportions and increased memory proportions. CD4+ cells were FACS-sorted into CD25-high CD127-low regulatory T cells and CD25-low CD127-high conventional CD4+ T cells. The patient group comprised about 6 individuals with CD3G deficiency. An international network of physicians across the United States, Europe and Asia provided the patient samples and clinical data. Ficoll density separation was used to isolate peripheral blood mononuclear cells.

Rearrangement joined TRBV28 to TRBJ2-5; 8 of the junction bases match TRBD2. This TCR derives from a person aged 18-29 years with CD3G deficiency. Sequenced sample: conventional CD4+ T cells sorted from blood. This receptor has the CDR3 CASSLPGGLRETQYF. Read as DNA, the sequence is TGTGCCAGCAGTTTACCGGGAGGGCTTCGGGAGACCCAGTACTTC.